This TCR beta chain is from a study of T cell clusters in autoimmune cytopenias. About the study: TRB sequencing had a median about 55,000 reads and under 2,500 distinct clonotypes per sample.

Multiplex touch-down PCR amplified TRB using TRB-A and TRB-B pools in one tube. TCRdb reprocessed the multiplex PCR reads and reports one entry per CDR3 protein, with no DNA. The sample shows 9,500 or so distinct CDR3 sequences, and about 10% sits with its ten largest clones. A remark on this clonotype: The antigen is not known.

Roughly 38,000 genome equivalents of blood DNA were amplified for TRB. Whole-study results and caveats: TRB repertoire shifts in secondary cytopenia and chronic lymphocytic leukemia mostly reflected lymphoma, not autoimmunity. Physiological T cell clusters of healthy donors were apparently absent in primary autoimmune cytopenia patients.

The CDR3 consists of 12 residues. Germline assignment: CDR1 PRHDT and CDR2 FYEKMQ (reference sequence). This TCR was recovered from a human donor with an autoimmune cytopenia or autoimmune hepatitis (not recorded which). Sequencing was performed on peripheral blood. The genes are TRBV13 and TRBJ1-1; as DNA is missing, the TRBD1 call by TCRdb cannot be tested. The CDR3 region is CASSSDRDPAFF.